The clone carrying this TCR beta chain was recorded once. Its antigen remains unidentified. These data come from a study of vaccination effects on CD4 cells after COVID-19. There are 14 residues in the CDR3. V gave up 2 bases and J gave up 7 bases, with 11 bases separating them. The germline CDR1 and CDR2 sequences are LGHNA and YSLEER. Viral peptide pools were used in the ViraFEST assay to expand antigen-specific CD4+ T cells, and sequencing came afterward. Following an approximately 10-day culture, CD4+ T cells were purified. By PCR, the person was confirmed to have had SARS-CoV-2 infection between March and December 2020. The table came from immunoSEQ multiplex PCR; TCRdb's copy has only in-frame clones and leaves some out. The top ten hold roughly 18% of the sample, which has tens of thousands of clones, roughly 69% seen once.

This clonotype was sampled from a human donor who had a prior SARS-CoV-2 infection. The gene calls are TRBV4-3 and TRBJ1-4; D is ambiguous. The material was CD4+ T cells from PBMCs cultured with SARS-CoV-2 spike peptides, obtained before COVID-19 vaccination. The CDR3 DNA reads as TGCGCCAGCAGCCAAATGTTTGAGGCTGAAAAACTGTTTTTT. This encodes CASSQMFEAEKLFF.